Each of the 27 T cell receptor beta chains below was sequenced from the same sample in a study of cytomegalovirus exposure and HLA in healthy donors. Amplification used 60 Vbeta primers and 13 Jbeta primers. TCRdb's table, derived via immunoSEQ multiplex PCR, lists solely in-frame clones and lacks some. Among under 95,000 clones, approximately 7.6% were seen once, and the ten largest hold 2% to 2.5%. Sequencing was done on a sample of PBMCs. The receptors come from a man over 45 in good health and CMV-seronegative.

V is TRBV7-2 and J is TRBJ2-7; D uncertain. The V gene lost 4 bases and the J gene lost 2 bases, with 15 bases spanning the gap. This CDR3 region has 15 residues. Germline V gene sequence: CDR1 SGHTA, CDR2 FQGNSA. CDR3 sequence: CASSYVAAVTYEQYF. The CDR3 coding sequence is TGTGCCAGCAGCTACGTAGCAGCTGTGACCTACGAGCAGTACTTC.

In its sample, this clone was seen a few times. The V and J genes are TRBV6-1 and TRBJ2-6; D ambiguous. Deletions cut 7 bases from V and 0 bases from J, with 4 bases between. CDR3 length equals 13 residues. Germline V gene lookup returns CDR1 MNHNS and CDR2 SASEGT. The DNA of the CDR3 is TGTGCCAGCATACTCTCTGGGGCCAACGTCCTGACTTTC. Translation: CASILSGANVLTF.

The gene calls are TRBV25-1 and TRBJ2-5; D ambiguous. Trimming took 4 bases from V and 5 from J, leaving 14 bases between them. The CDR3 sequence is 14 residues long. CDR1 is MGHDK, CDR2 SYGVNS, per germline. In nucleotides, the CDR3 is TGTGCCAGCAGTGCGGCGGTTCCCGGGGAGACCCAGTACTTC. Amino acid sequence: CASSAAVPGETQYF. The variable domain in full, completed from reference TRBV25-1 and TRBJ2-5, reads EADIYQTPRYLVIGTGKKITLECSQTMGHDKMYWYQQDPGMELHLIHYSYGVNSTEKGDLSSESTVSRIRTEHFPLTLESARPSHTSQYLCASSAAVPGETQYFGPGTRLLVL.

The chain recombines TRBV5-4 with TRBJ2-3, with unresolved D. V lost 4 bases and J 5 bases, leaving 5 bases between the germline ends. CDR3 size: 11 residues. Germline lookup yields CDR1 SGHNT and CDR2 YYREEE (reference sequence). CDR3 bases: TGTGCCAGCAGCCTAGAAGATACGCAGTATTTT. This gives the protein CASSLEDTQYF.

CDR3 DNA: TGTGCCAGCAGTTTGAAATGGGCGAACACTGAAGCTTTCTTT. Residues: CASSLKWANTEAFF. The chain uses TRBV27 and TRBJ1-1; D call uncertain. Deletions cut 3 bases from V and 1 base from J, with 9 bases between. CDR3 size: 14 residues. Germline loops: CDR1 MNHEY, CDR2 SMNVEV (reference sequence).

The chain joins TRBV6-1 to TRBJ2-7; 10 nucleotides agree with TRBD2. CDR3 size: 18 residues. Per germline, CDR1 MNHNS and CDR2 SASEGT. Losses at the gene ends were 4 bases for V and 0 bases for J; bases not matched to a gene: 12. The CDR3 nucleotides are TGTGCCAGCAGTGTCCAAATAACTAGCGGGGTGAGCTCCTACGAGCAGTACTTC. Translating it yields CASSVQITSGVSSYEQYF.

J is TRBJ1-5 and V is TRBV10-3, with D tentatively TRBD1 (6 bases). Trimming took 3 bases from V and 5 from J, leaving 8 bases between them. This CDR3 is 13 amino acids long. Germline CDR1 is ENHRY and CDR2 is SYGVKD. This CDR3 reads CAISDRGDQPQHF. CDR3 nucleotides: TGTGCCATCAGTGACAGGGGCGATCAGCCCCAGCATTTT.

This clone was seen a few times. The CDR3 loop is CASSSFGSGGARTGELFF. The CDR3, as DNA: TGTGCCAGCAGCTCATTCGGTAGCGGGGGGGCGCGAACCGGGGAGCTGTTTTTT. The rearrangement joins TRBV7-8 to TRBJ2-2, with TRBD2 matching 11 bases. Germline assignment: CDR1 SGHVS and CDR2 FQNEAQ. Unmatched junction bases numbered 12, after V lost 4 bases and J lost 5 bases. The CDR3 runs 18 residues.

This clone was seen a few times. The V gene is TRBV19, the J gene TRBJ1-2, with 9 bases lining up with TRBD1. The CDR3 consists of 15 residues. Germline V gene sequence: CDR1 LNHDA, CDR2 SQIVND (reference sequence). V lost 3 bases, J lost 5 bases, and 7 bases stayed unmatched. The CDR3 bases are TGTGCCAGTAGTATCACCGGGACAGGGTTATATGGCTACACCTTC. Translating gives CASSITGTGLYGYTF. Complete variable domain (other parts from reference TRBV19 and TRBJ1-2): DGGITQSPKYLFRKEGQNVTLSCEQNLNHDAMYWYRQDPGQGLRLIYYSQIVNDFQKGDIAEGYSVSREKKESFPLTVTSAQKNPTAFYLCASSITGTGLYGYTFGSGTRLTVV.

This clone was counted a few times. The chain carries TRBV7-9 and TRBJ2-1, with D perhaps TRBD1 (6 bases). The CDR3 length is 15 residues. The germline V and J ends were trimmed by 5 bases and 2 bases, with 13 bases remaining between them. Germline CDR1 is SEHNR and CDR2 is FQNEAQ (reference sequence). The CDR3 region is CASSASGTTYNEQFF. The CDR3 DNA reads as TGTGCCAGCAGCGCATCCGGGACAACCTACAATGAGCAGTTCTTC.

The chain joins TRBV11-2 to TRBJ2-7; 13 bases match TRBD2. Germline lookup yields CDR1 SGHAT and CDR2 FQNNGV. The CDR3 spans 15 residues. The junction had 7 bases not matched to a gene; V was cut back by 5 bases and J by 6 bases. Here the CDR3 reads CASSPPGLAGIEQYF. In nucleotides, the CDR3 is TGTGCCAGCAGCCCGCCGGGACTAGCGGGGATCGAGCAGTACTTC.

This chain joins TRBV6-5 and TRBJ1-6; D call uncertain. Trimming pared 2 bases from V and 7 bases from J, leaving 12 bases between. This CDR3 spans 15 amino acids. CDR1 and CDR2 (germline): MNHEY, SVGAGI. Here the CDR3 reads CASSYGGSLNSPLHF. For the CDR3, the DNA is TGTGCCAGCAGTTACGGTGGCTCTTTAAATTCACCCCTCCACTTT.

CDR3 in amino acids: CASSESGGSAGNQPQHF. CDR3 nucleotide sequence: TGTGCCAGCAGTGAATCAGGGGGCAGCGCGGGCAATCAGCCCCAGCATTTT. This rearrangement joins TRBV6-1 to TRBJ1-5; 8 bases align to TRBD1. Germline V gene data show CDR1 as MNHNS and CDR2 as SASEGT. V was clipped by 2 bases and J by 2 bases; unmatched bases: 8. This CDR3 has 17 amino acids.

This clone was detected only a few times. The V gene is TRBV11-3, the J gene TRBJ1-1, with 7 nucleotides matching TRBD1. This CDR3 is built from 13 residues. CDR1 is SGHNT, CDR2 YENEEA, per germline. Trimming at V came to 4 bases and at J to 8 bases, leaving 7 bases not matched to a gene. The CDR3 region is CASSSNTDREAFF. CDR3 nucleotides: TGTGCCAGCAGCTCAAACACGGACAGGGAAGCTTTCTTT.

Comments on this clone: The junction differs from germline at one of its ends, possibly a read error. This chain uses TRBV6-5 with TRBJ2-1; TRBD1 might be the D (7 bases). CDR3 length equals 16 residues. CDR1 and CDR2 (germline): MNHEY, SVGAGI. The CDR3 is CASSYSLGGSGVEQFF. CDR3 bases: TGTGCCAGCAGCTACTCCTTAGGGGGCTCGGGGGTAGAGCAGTTCTTC.

Only a few counts were recorded for this clone. The chain carries TRBV9 and TRBJ1-1, with a tentative D call TRBD1 (5 bases). CDR1 is SGDLS and CDR2 is YYNGEE in the germline V gene. V shed 0 bases and J shed 1 base, with 10 bases lying between them. The CDR3 runs 15 residues. Here the CDR3 reads CASSVAIGENTEAFF. The DNA of the CDR3 is TGTGCCAGCAGCGTAGCTATAGGGGAGAACACTGAAGCTTTCTTT. Supplemented by reference TRBV9 and TRBJ1-1, the full variable domain reads DSGVTQTPKHLITATGQRVTLRCSPRSGDLSVYWYQQSLDQGLQFLIQYYNGEERAKGNILERFSAQQFPDLHSELNLSSLELGDSALYFCASSVAIGENTEAFFGQGTRLTVV.

The V gene is TRBV28, the J gene TRBJ2-7, with 7 positions matching TRBD1. CDR3 size: 14 residues. J gave up 3 bases and V 7 bases, and 9 bases lay outside the gene matches. The V gene's germline CDR1 is MDHEN and CDR2 SYDVKM. The CDR3 is CASNSDRDRYEQYF. The CDR3 nucleotides read TGTGCCAGCAACTCCGACAGGGATCGCTACGAGCAGTACTTC.

This clone was counted between two and nine times. The chain couples TRBV10-3 to TRBJ2-5; tentatively, D is TRBD1 (6 bases). This CDR3 spans 14 amino acids. With 5 bases removed from V and 1 base from J, the gap between germline ends came to 11 bases. In germline, CDR1 is ENHRY, CDR2 SYGVKD. CDR3: CAISRDTSQETQYF. The CDR3 DNA sequence: TGTGCCATCAGTAGGGACACCTCCCAAGAGACCCAGTACTTC.

This clone occurred once. The junction and the germline gene differ at one end; a read error may be behind it. The rearrangement joins TRBV30 to TRBJ2-7; 7 bases are shared with TRBD2. The germline V gene has CDR1 GTSNPN and CDR2 SVGIG (reference sequence). CDR3 length: 15 amino acids. The CDR3 here is CAWGVPVGGSYEQYF. The CDR3 DNA is TGTGCCTGGGGTGTACCCGTGGGAGGGTCCTACGAGCAGTACTTC.

The chain couples TRBV19 to TRBJ1-1; 8 positions agree with TRBD1. Germline values: CDR1 LNHDA, CDR2 SQIVND (reference sequence). The CDR3 totals 15 residues. V gave up 4 bases and J gave up 0 bases; unmatched junction bases: 4. CDR3 sequence: CASSRTGTMNTEAFF. CDR3 DNA sequence: TGTGCCAGTAGTAGGACAGGGACTATGAACACTGAAGCTTTCTTT.

This chain connects TRBV28 to TRBJ1-2, with D possibly being TRBD1 (6 bases). The CDR3 has 14 amino acids. V lost 5 bases and J lost 2, with 12 bases in between. Germline values: CDR1 MDHEN, CDR2 SYDVKM. This chain's CDR3 is CASSISDRNYGYTF. The CDR3 DNA follows: TGTGCCAGCAGTATATCCGACAGGAACTATGGCTACACCTTC.

The rearrangement joins TRBV4-3 to TRBJ2-3; tentative D call: TRBD2 (6 bases). In germline, CDR1 is LGHNA, CDR2 YSLEER. The V and J ends lost 0 bases and 5 bases respectively, with 18 bases between them. The CDR3 has 17 amino acids. The chain's CDR3 is CASSQDPSVPGGDTQYF. In DNA, the CDR3 is TGCGCCAGCAGCCAAGATCCTAGCGTCCCTGGGGGAGATACGCAGTATTTT.

There are a few counts of this clone. The V and J genes are TRBV4-3 and TRBJ2-2; tentatively, D is TRBD2 (5 bases). Trimming cost V 3 bases and J 0 bases, with 17 bases left between them. Per germline, CDR1 LGHNA and CDR2 YSLEER. This CDR3 comprises 18 residues. CDR3 bases: TGCGCCAGCAGCCAGAGATCTAGCACCATACCGAACACCGGGGAGCTGTTTTTT. It yields the protein CASSQRSSTIPNTGELFF.

This chain links TRBV29-1 with TRBJ2-5; the D is unclear. The CDR3 totals 13 residues. The germline V gene has CDR1 SQVTM and CDR2 ANQGSEA. V was trimmed by 4 bases and J by 2 bases, leaving 11 bases between them. The CDR3 reads CSVGATKQETQYF. CDR3 bases: TGCAGCGTTGGGGCTACGAAACAAGAGACCCAGTACTTC.

A few counts support this clone. This rearrangement joins TRBV19 to TRBJ2-1; unclear D gene. V lost 7 bases and J lost 8, with 15 bases in between. The CDR3 is 13 amino acids. Germline V CDR1 and CDR2: LNHDA, SQIVND (reference sequence). Written as DNA, the CDR3 is TGTGCCAGTACCCCTACCCTAGGAGATGAGCAGTTCTTC. It specifies CASTPTLGDEQFF. Together with reference TRBV19 and TRBJ2-1, the CDR3 gives the full variable domain: DGGITQSPKYLFRKEGQNVTLSCEQNLNHDAMYWYRQDPGQGLRLIYYSQIVNDFQKGDIAEGYSVSREKKESFPLTVTSAQKNPTAFYLCASTPTLGDEQFFGPGTRLTVL.

This clone appeared many times. As DNA, the CDR3 is TGCGCCAGCAGCTTGTTACAGGGGGCGTCTGGGGCCAACGTCCTGACTTTC. This sequence encodes CASSLLQGASGANVLTF. The V and J genes are TRBV5-1 and TRBJ2-6; 9 bases fit TRBD1. The CDR3 spans 17 residues. Germline CDR1 and CDR2: SGHRS and YFSETQ. Unmatched junction bases numbered 3, after V lost 1 base and J lost 1 base.

Here the CDR3 reads CASSIPARGRNQPQHF. The CDR3 DNA reads TGTGCCAGTAGTATCCCTGCCAGGGGGAGGAATCAGCCCCAGCATTTT. J is TRBJ1-5 and V is TRBV19; 7 nucleotides line up with TRBD1. CDR1 LNHDA and CDR2 SQIVND come from the germline V gene (reference sequence). The CDR3 is 16 residues long. V lost 3 bases, J lost 4 bases, and 9 bases stayed unmatched.